Listed here are 25 T cell receptor beta chains from one sample, sequenced in a study of PD-L1 blockade in urothelial cancer. TCRdb's table, derived via immunoSEQ multiplex PCR, lists solely in-frame clones and lacks some. The sample has roughly 130,000 clones; approximately 88% are singletons. Time point specified: pretreatment peripheral blood. The specimen was PBMCs, collected around atezolizumab (anti-PD-L1) treatment. Receptors originate from a man between 50 and 59 years old with urothelial cancer.

This chain connects TRBV2 to TRBJ2-7, with D possibly TRBD2 on 5 matching bases. CDR3 length: 12 amino acids. V was trimmed by 8 bases and J by 0 bases, leaving 8 bases between them. The V gene's germline CDR1 is SNHLY and CDR2 FYNNEI. CDR3 amino acids: CASAGLSYEQYF. The CDR3 coding sequence is TGTGCCAGCGCGGGCCTCTCCTACGAGCAGTACTTC.

This chain uses TRBV2 with TRBJ2-2; possible D gene TRBD2, 5 bases. Germline CDR1 reads SNHLY; CDR2 reads FYNNEI. Trimming pared 9 bases from V and 1 base from J, leaving 9 bases between. CDR3 length equals 13 residues. The CDR3 reads CASTRRNTGELFF. The DNA of the CDR3 is TGTGCCAGTACTAGAAGGAACACCGGGGAGCTGTTTTTT.

This clone was picked up a small number of times. The chain recombines TRBV19 with TRBJ1-5, with a possible D match to TRBD1 (5 bases). Germline V gives CDR1 LNHDA, CDR2 SQIVND (reference sequence). This CDR3 comprises 14 residues. The V gene lost 6 bases and the J gene lost 9 bases, with 18 bases spanning the gap. In DNA, the CDR3 is TGTGCCAGTAGGGGGGGGACTGGGGATCGGCCCCAGCATTTT. It specifies CASRGGTGDRPQHF.

V gene TRBV27 combines with J gene TRBJ1-2, with 7 positions matching TRBD1. The CDR3 extends over 17 amino acids. Germline CDR1 is MNHEY and CDR2 is SMNVEV (reference sequence). J lost 1 base, V lost 5 bases, and 13 bases had no gene match. The CDR3 here is CASSPYPGQSFNYGYTF. The CDR3 bases are TGTGCCAGCAGTCCCTACCCGGGACAGAGTTTTAACTATGGCTACACCTTC.

This clone came up once. The chain uses TRBV27 and TRBJ1-2; 8 bases agree with TRBD1. The CDR3 is made up of 13 amino acids. Looked up from germline, CDR1 is MNHEY and CDR2 is SMNVEV (reference sequence). With 0 bases clipped from V and 7 bases from J, the junction kept 1 base outside the gene matches. The CDR3 loop is CASSLSTGAGYTF. DNA for the CDR3: TGTGCCAGCAGTTTATCGACAGGGGCTGGCTACACCTTC.

This clone has just one count. J is TRBJ1-2 and V is TRBV19; 7 bases map to TRBD1. CDR3 length: 17 amino acids. The J segment lost 2 bases and the V segment lost 5 bases, leaving 14 bases of the junction unmatched. Germline V gene sequence: CDR1 LNHDA, CDR2 SQIVND (reference sequence). CDR3: CASSSRGTRQGNYGYTF. The CDR3 DNA sequence: TGTGCCAGTAGTTCTCGTGGGACGCGACAGGGCAACTATGGCTACACCTTC.

The J gene is TRBJ2-3, the V gene TRBV18, with 7 positions matching TRBD2. Germline V gene lookup returns CDR1 KGHSH and CDR2 LQKENI. With 2 bases clipped from V and 1 base from J, the junction kept 3 bases outside the gene matches. This CDR3 spans 15 amino acids. CDR3 sequence: CASSPLGGGTDTQYF. The CDR3, as DNA: TGTGCCAGCTCACCATTGGGGGGGGGCACAGATACGCAGTATTTT.

The V call is TRBV30, the J call TRBJ2-6, with D perhaps TRBD1 (6 bases). The V gene's germline CDR1 is GTSNPN and CDR2 SVGIG (reference sequence). The ends were cut back, 8 bases at V and 1 base at J, with 9 bases in the middle. The CDR3 spans 13 residues. CDR3 coding DNA: TGTGCCGCGGACAGATCTGGGGCCAACGTCCTGACTTTC. Translation: CAADRSGANVLTF.

The chain recombines TRBV15 with TRBJ1-4; no clear D gene. Germline loops: CDR1 LNHNV, CDR2 YYDKDF (reference sequence). The V gene lost 4 bases and the J gene lost 5 bases, with 8 bases spanning the gap. The CDR3 has 13 residues. CDR3 sequence (DNA): TGTGCCACCAGCATCAGAGCGAATGAAAAACTGTTTTTT. Amino acid sequence: CATSIRANEKLFF. The variable domain in full, completed from reference TRBV15 and TRBJ1-4, reads DAMVIQNPRYQVTQFGKPVTLSCSQTLNHNVMYWYQQKSSQAPKLLFHYYDKDFNNEADTPDNFQSRRPNTSFCFLDIRSPGLGDTAMYLCATSIRANEKLFFGSGTQLSVL.

The chain combines TRBV10-3 with TRBJ2-2; D is perhaps TRBD2 (6 bases). V lost 7 bases and J lost 7, with 19 bases in between. CDR3 length equals 15 residues. Germline loops: CDR1 ENHRY, CDR2 SYGVKD. Here the CDR3 DNA reads TGTGCCATCAAGTCGGGACTGGTCGGGGTCGGGGAGCTGTTTTTT. It codes for CAIKSGLVGVGELFF.

J is TRBJ2-2 and V is TRBV29-1; perhaps TRBD1 as D (6 bases). This CDR3 region has 15 residues. CDR1 SQVTM and CDR2 ANQGSEA come from the germline V gene. V gave up 7 bases and J gave up 0 bases, with 15 bases separating them. CDR3 sequence: CSAIRGASNTGELFF. The CDR3 DNA reads TGCAGCGCAATCAGGGGTGCCTCGAACACCGGGGAGCTGTTTTTT.

The genes are TRBV7-9 and TRBJ2-2, with TRBD2 matching over 7 bases. Looked up from germline, CDR1 is SEHNR and CDR2 is FQNEAQ (reference sequence). V was clipped by 5 bases and J by 5 bases; unmatched bases: 11. The CDR3 has 16 residues. CDR3 sequence reads: CASSPPTSPSTGELFF. The CDR3 bases are TGTGCCAGCAGCCCGCCGACTAGCCCGAGTACCGGGGAGCTGTTTTTT. The complete variable domain, with remaining parts taken from reference TRBV7-9 and TRBJ2-2, reads DTGVSQNPRHKITKRGQNVTFRCDPISEHNRLYWYRQTLGQGPEFLTYFQNEAQLEKSRLLSDRFSAERPKGSFSTLEIQRTEQGDSAMYLCASSPPTSPSTGELFFGEGSRLTVL.

The chain recombines TRBV7-9 with TRBJ2-7, with 8 bases aligning to TRBD2. Germline trimming cut 5 bases from V and 5 bases from J; bases unmatched to any gene: 5. CDR1 is SEHNR, CDR2 FQNEAQ, per germline (reference sequence). The CDR3 covers 13 residues. The CDR3 DNA reads as TGTGCCAGCAGCGGACGGGGGGGGGACGAGCAGTACTTC. As protein: CASSGRGGDEQYF.

This CDR3 reads CAWQPRQTYGYTF. The CDR3 DNA is TGTGCCTGGCAACCCCGACAGACCTATGGCTACACCTTC. V gene TRBV30 combines with J gene TRBJ1-2, with a tentative D call TRBD1 (5 bases). CDR1 and CDR2 from the germline V gene are GTSNPN and SVGIG (reference sequence). V was pared by 5 bases and J by 4 bases, with 14 bases between. This CDR3 is 13 amino acids long.

This chain connects TRBV5-6 to TRBJ2-1, with 9 positions matching TRBD2. CDR1 is SGHDT, CDR2 YYEEEE, per germline. The V and J ends lost 1 base and 8 bases, in that order; junction bases with no gene match: 13. The CDR3 length is 17 residues. The DNA of the CDR3 is TGTGCCAGCAGCTTGAAGTTAGCGGGAGTAATTTCGGATGAGCAGTTCTTC. Its protein is CASSLKLAGVISDEQFF.

The chain couples TRBV11-1 to TRBJ2-7; D remains ambiguous. Germline-derived CDR1 and CDR2 are SGHAT and FQDESV (reference sequence). V was clipped by 5 bases and J by 2 bases, with 19 bases between them. This CDR3 is 16 amino acids long. The CDR3 DNA sequence: TGTGCCAGCAGCCCCAGACGACAAGGTTCGGCCTACGAGCAGTACTTC. It encodes CASSPRRQGSAYEQYF.

CDR3 coding DNA: TGTGCCAGCAGTCCTCCCTCAACCGGAGGTACGCAGTATTTT. It translates to CASSPPSTGGTQYF. The chain recombines TRBV9 with TRBJ2-3; weak D call: TRBD2 (5 bases). The CDR3 loop spans 14 amino acids. V was cut by 5 bases and J by 8 bases, with 18 bases left in between. The germline gives CDR1 SGDLS, CDR2 YYNGEE.

There are a few counts of this clone. V and J are TRBV30 and TRBJ2-7, with a tentative D call TRBD1 (6 bases). Germline V gene lookup returns CDR1 GTSNPN and CDR2 SVGIG (reference sequence). This CDR3 comprises 15 residues. V was trimmed by 3 bases and J by 5 bases, leaving 20 bases between them. The CDR3 here is CAWSDATTGSNEQYF. The CDR3 nucleotides are TGTGCCTGGAGCGACGCAACGACAGGATCAAACGAGCAGTACTTC. Supplemented by reference TRBV30 and TRBJ2-7, the full variable domain reads SQTIHQWPATLVQPVGSPLSLECTVEGTSNPNLYWYRQAAGRGLQLLFYSVGIGQISSEVPQNLSASRPQDRQFILSSKKLLLSDSGFYLCAWSDATTGSNEQYFGPGTRLTVT.

The rearrangement links TRBV2 to TRBJ1-2, with a weak D call TRBD1 (6 bases). The CDR3 covers 13 residues. Per the germline V gene, CDR1 is SNHLY and CDR2 is FYNNEI. V was trimmed by 5 bases and J by 4 bases, leaving 11 bases between them. CDR3 sequence (DNA): TGTGCCAGCAGTCCACAGGGTGCCTATGGCTACACCTTC. Amino acids: CASSPQGAYGYTF. Full variable domain (outside the CDR3, taken from reference TRBV2 and TRBJ1-2): EPEVTQTPSHQVTQMGQEVILRCVPISNHLYFYWYRQILGQKVEFLVSFYNNEISEKSEIFDDQFSVERPDGSNFTLKIRSTKLEDSAMYFCASSPQGAYGYTFGSGTRLTVV.

This rearrangement joins TRBV19 to TRBJ1-4, with TRBD1 matching over 10 bases. The junction had 14 bases not matched to a gene; V was cut back by 8 bases and J by 2 bases. The CDR3 runs 18 residues. The V gene's germline CDR1 is LNHDA and CDR2 SQIVND (reference sequence). The CDR3 loop reads CASHRTGQGRSTNEKLFF. In DNA form, the CDR3 reads TGTGCCAGTCACCGAACGGGACAGGGGAGATCTACTAATGAAAAACTGTTTTTT.

The rearrangement links TRBV5-1 to TRBJ2-3; the match to TRBD2 covers 8 bases. The CDR3 totals 16 residues. The V segment lost 0 bases and the J segment 0 bases; nucleotides outside the gene matches: 3. Germline V gene data show CDR1 as SGHRS and CDR2 as YFSETQ. CDR3 nucleotides: TGCGCCAGCAGCTTGGGGTCGGGAGGGAGCACAGATACGCAGTATTTT. Translated: CASSLGSGGSTDTQYF.

The chain carries TRBV28 and TRBJ2-1, with 9 bases aligning to TRBD2. The CDR3 length is 14 residues. Trimming at V came to 6 bases and at J to 6 bases, leaving 6 bases not matched to a gene. Germline-derived CDR1 and CDR2 are MDHEN and SYDVKM. The CDR3 DNA follows: TGTGCCAGCAGGATGACTAGCGGAGGCAATGAGCAGTTCTTC. Protein sequence: CASRMTSGGNEQFF.

In this sample, this clone turned up once. This sequence joins TRBV7-2 and TRBJ2-1; no clear D gene. Germline V CDR1 and CDR2: SGHTA, FQGNSA. The CDR3 is made up of 11 amino acids. Trimming stripped 1 base from V and 8 bases from J, with 3 bases between. The DNA of the CDR3 is TGTGCCAGCAGCTTAGGCGATGAGCAGTTCTTC. Encoded protein: CASSLGDEQFF.

The V gene is TRBV7-9, the J gene TRBJ1-1; perhaps TRBD1 as D (5 bases). V gave up 5 bases and J gave up 2 bases, with 15 bases separating them. The CDR3 spans 15 residues. CDR1 is SEHNR, CDR2 FQNEAQ, per germline (reference sequence). This CDR3 is CASSLGVGDNTEAFF. DNA for the CDR3: TGTGCCAGCAGCCTAGGGGTTGGAGATAACACTGAAGCTTTCTTT.

This clone was seen a few times. For the CDR3, the DNA is TGTGCCAGCAGCCAAGCATTAACGGGTAGCGGGAGTTACGAGCAGTACTTC. Its protein product is CASSQALTGSGSYEQYF. V gene TRBV4-2 combines with J gene TRBJ2-7, with TRBD2 matching 9 bases. Trimming took 1 base from V and 4 from J; bases not matched to a gene: 11. Germline V gives CDR1 LGHNA, CDR2 YNFKEQ. This CDR3 contains 17 residues.